The 15 T cell receptor beta chains reported below all come from one sample, sequenced in a study of early T cells in non-severe SARS-CoV-2 infection. MiXCR, applied by TCRdb to the 5' RACE reads, yields one record per CDR3 protein. The data hold about 67,000 distinct CDR3 sequences, with over 8% observed a single time. The sequencing here drew on whole blood, taken at baseline. All receptors come from an adult who was a healthcare worker with PCR-confirmed SARS-CoV-2 infection or an uninfected control (not recorded which).

The chain combines TRBV5-5 with TRBJ2-7; D call uncertain. Germline V gene lookup returns CDR1 SGHKS and CDR2 YYEKEE (reference sequence). The ends were cut back, 0 bases at V and 6 bases at J, with 7 bases in the middle. The CDR3 spans 12 residues. The DNA for the CDR3 is TGTGCCAGCAGCTTGGAGTTGACCGAGCAGTACTTC. Translation: CASSLELTEQYF.

The chain links TRBV6-6 to TRBJ1-1; D gene unclear. The germline CDR1 and CDR2 sequences are MNHNY and SVGAGI (reference sequence). The CDR3 covers 12 residues. Deletions cut 6 bases from V and 1 base from J, with 6 bases between. The CDR3 region has the DNA TGTGCCAGCAGCCGAAGGAACACTGAAGCTTTCTTT. Its protein product is CASSRRNTEAFF.

This clonotype was detected ten times or more. The CDR3 sequence: CASTRGSRPQHF. In nucleotides, the CDR3 is TGTGCCAGCACCCGGGGGTCCCGGCCCCAGCATTTT. The V gene is TRBV28, the J gene TRBJ1-5, with D perhaps matching TRBD1 (5 bases). Germline V lookup: CDR1 MDHEN, CDR2 SYDVKM. Trimming left V 7 bases short and J 9 bases short, with 13 bases between. The CDR3 runs to 12 residues.

This clonotype has at least ten counts. The chain links TRBV4-1 to TRBJ2-3; tentatively, D is TRBD1 (5 bases). The CDR3 spans 13 residues. The V gene lost 3 bases and the J gene lost 6 bases, with 10 bases spanning the gap. In germline, CDR1 is MGHRA, CDR2 YSYEKL. The CDR3 DNA sequence: TGCGCCAGCAGCCACGAACAGGCCGATACGCAGTATTTT. This codes for CASSHEQADTQYF.

This clonotype was observed many times. The chain couples TRBV7-2 to TRBJ2-3; D possibly corresponds to TRBD2 (6 bases). V lost 5 bases to trimming and J lost 0 bases, with 18 bases between them. Germline CDR1 reads SGHTA; CDR2 reads FQGNSA. The CDR3 consists of 17 residues. This chain's CDR3 is CASSPMFSGKSTDTQYF. DNA for the CDR3: TGTGCCAGCAGCCCCATGTTTAGCGGAAAAAGCACAGATACGCAGTATTTT.

The chain recombines TRBV6-5 with TRBJ1-2; D uncertain. CDR3 size: 13 residues. Trimming removed 0 bases from V and 13 bases from J, with 15 bases in between. Germline V gives CDR1 MNHEY, CDR2 SVGAGI. The CDR3 DNA is TGTGCCAGCAGTTACTCGGACCCACGAGGACTCACCTTC. Residues: CASSYSDPRGLTF.

This rearrangement joins TRBV7-9 to TRBJ1-1; D not resolved. V lost 1 base and J 1 base, leaving 10 bases between the germline ends. This CDR3 comprises 15 residues. Germline V gives CDR1 SEHNR, CDR2 FQNEAQ (reference sequence). The CDR3 coding sequence is TGTGCCAGCAGCTTAGGGGTGGGCCCGAACACTGAAGCTTTCTTT. It translates to CASSLGVGPNTEAFF.

The sample holds many counts of this clonotype. The chain carries TRBV29-1 and TRBJ2-1; either TRBD1 or TRBD2 may supply D (5 bases each). V was clipped by 1 base and J by 7 bases, with 14 bases between them. Germline V CDR1 and CDR2: SQVTM, ANQGSEA. The length of the CDR3 is 14 residues. For the CDR3, the DNA is TGCAGCGTTGAAGGTCGGGGCGGCCTAAATGAGCAGTTCTTC. The encoded protein is CSVEGRGGLNEQFF.

The rearrangement joins TRBV3-1 to TRBJ2-7, with a weak D call TRBD1 (6 bases). This CDR3 is 13 amino acids long. CDR1 is LGHDT, CDR2 YNNKEL, per germline (reference sequence). The V end lost 4 bases, the J end lost 1 base, and 8 bases lay between the germline ends. The CDR3 loop reads CASSRRGSYEQYF. The CDR3 coding sequence is TGTGCCAGCAGCCGCAGGGGTTCCTACGAGCAGTACTTC.

The chain employs TRBV29-1 and TRBJ2-4; D gene unclear. The CDR3 length is 11 residues. CDR1 is SQVTM, CDR2 ANQGSEA, per germline. V lost 5 bases and J 2 bases, leaving 4 bases between the germline ends. CDR3 residues: CSVNTKNIQYF. CDR3 DNA: TGCAGCGTTAATACCAAAAACATTCAGTACTTC. The complete variable domain, with remaining parts taken from reference TRBV29-1 and TRBJ2-4, reads SAVISQKPSRDICQRGTSLTIQCQVDSQVTMMFWYRQQPGQSLTLIATANQGSEATYESGFVIDKFPISRPNLTFSTLTVSNMSPEDSSIYLCSVNTKNIQYFGAGTRLSVL.

This clonotype was seen ten or more times. The chain recombines TRBV7-3 with TRBJ2-1, with TRBD1 as a possible D gene (6 bases). The germline V and J ends were trimmed by 2 bases and 8 bases, with 13 bases remaining between them. The CDR3 is made up of 14 amino acids. The germline CDR1 and CDR2 sequences are SGHTA and FQGTGA. The CDR3 here is CASSLVSAGDEQFF. The CDR3 DNA follows: TGTGCCAGCAGCTTAGTTAGCGCAGGGGATGAGCAGTTCTTC.

A word on this clonotype: This could be a read error, since a much larger clone is one nucleotide away. V and J are TRBV2 and TRBJ2-7; 8 bases line up with TRBD1. The CDR3 has 16 residues. The germline CDR1 and CDR2 sequences are SNHLY and FYNNEI. The CDR3 is CVSSPPARTGIYEQYF. The CDR3 DNA reads TGTGTCAGCAGCCCCCCGGCTCGGACAGGGATCTACGAGCAGTACTTC.

This clonotype showed up just a few times. The CDR3, as DNA: TGTGCCAGCAGCTTAGACACCTACGGGACTAGCTCCTACAATGAGCAGTTCTTC. Translated: CASSLDTYGTSSYNEQFF. This chain joins TRBV7-6 and TRBJ2-1; 8 nucleotides align to TRBD2. J gave up 0 bases and V 1 base, and 8 bases lay outside the gene matches. This CDR3 contains 18 residues. CDR1 and CDR2 from the germline V gene are SGHVS and FNYEAQ.

This sequence joins TRBV7-6 and TRBJ1-1, with TRBD1 as a possible D gene (5 bases). Germline values: CDR1 SGHVS, CDR2 FNYEAQ. The CDR3 consists of 13 residues. V shed 6 bases and J shed 1 base, with 9 bases lying between them. The CDR3 reads CASSQQANTEAFF. DNA for the CDR3: TGTGCCAGCAGTCAACAGGCGAACACTGAAGCTTTCTTT.

The genes are TRBV28 and TRBJ2-7; 7 nucleotides match TRBD2. Trimming at V came to 5 bases and at J to 0 bases, leaving 7 bases not matched to a gene. The CDR3 totals 15 residues. Germline V gene sequence: CDR1 MDHEN, CDR2 SYDVKM. The CDR3 region has the DNA TGTGCCAGCAGTCCTGTCTTAGCGGGCTCCTACGAGCAGTACTTC. It specifies CASSPVLAGSYEQYF.